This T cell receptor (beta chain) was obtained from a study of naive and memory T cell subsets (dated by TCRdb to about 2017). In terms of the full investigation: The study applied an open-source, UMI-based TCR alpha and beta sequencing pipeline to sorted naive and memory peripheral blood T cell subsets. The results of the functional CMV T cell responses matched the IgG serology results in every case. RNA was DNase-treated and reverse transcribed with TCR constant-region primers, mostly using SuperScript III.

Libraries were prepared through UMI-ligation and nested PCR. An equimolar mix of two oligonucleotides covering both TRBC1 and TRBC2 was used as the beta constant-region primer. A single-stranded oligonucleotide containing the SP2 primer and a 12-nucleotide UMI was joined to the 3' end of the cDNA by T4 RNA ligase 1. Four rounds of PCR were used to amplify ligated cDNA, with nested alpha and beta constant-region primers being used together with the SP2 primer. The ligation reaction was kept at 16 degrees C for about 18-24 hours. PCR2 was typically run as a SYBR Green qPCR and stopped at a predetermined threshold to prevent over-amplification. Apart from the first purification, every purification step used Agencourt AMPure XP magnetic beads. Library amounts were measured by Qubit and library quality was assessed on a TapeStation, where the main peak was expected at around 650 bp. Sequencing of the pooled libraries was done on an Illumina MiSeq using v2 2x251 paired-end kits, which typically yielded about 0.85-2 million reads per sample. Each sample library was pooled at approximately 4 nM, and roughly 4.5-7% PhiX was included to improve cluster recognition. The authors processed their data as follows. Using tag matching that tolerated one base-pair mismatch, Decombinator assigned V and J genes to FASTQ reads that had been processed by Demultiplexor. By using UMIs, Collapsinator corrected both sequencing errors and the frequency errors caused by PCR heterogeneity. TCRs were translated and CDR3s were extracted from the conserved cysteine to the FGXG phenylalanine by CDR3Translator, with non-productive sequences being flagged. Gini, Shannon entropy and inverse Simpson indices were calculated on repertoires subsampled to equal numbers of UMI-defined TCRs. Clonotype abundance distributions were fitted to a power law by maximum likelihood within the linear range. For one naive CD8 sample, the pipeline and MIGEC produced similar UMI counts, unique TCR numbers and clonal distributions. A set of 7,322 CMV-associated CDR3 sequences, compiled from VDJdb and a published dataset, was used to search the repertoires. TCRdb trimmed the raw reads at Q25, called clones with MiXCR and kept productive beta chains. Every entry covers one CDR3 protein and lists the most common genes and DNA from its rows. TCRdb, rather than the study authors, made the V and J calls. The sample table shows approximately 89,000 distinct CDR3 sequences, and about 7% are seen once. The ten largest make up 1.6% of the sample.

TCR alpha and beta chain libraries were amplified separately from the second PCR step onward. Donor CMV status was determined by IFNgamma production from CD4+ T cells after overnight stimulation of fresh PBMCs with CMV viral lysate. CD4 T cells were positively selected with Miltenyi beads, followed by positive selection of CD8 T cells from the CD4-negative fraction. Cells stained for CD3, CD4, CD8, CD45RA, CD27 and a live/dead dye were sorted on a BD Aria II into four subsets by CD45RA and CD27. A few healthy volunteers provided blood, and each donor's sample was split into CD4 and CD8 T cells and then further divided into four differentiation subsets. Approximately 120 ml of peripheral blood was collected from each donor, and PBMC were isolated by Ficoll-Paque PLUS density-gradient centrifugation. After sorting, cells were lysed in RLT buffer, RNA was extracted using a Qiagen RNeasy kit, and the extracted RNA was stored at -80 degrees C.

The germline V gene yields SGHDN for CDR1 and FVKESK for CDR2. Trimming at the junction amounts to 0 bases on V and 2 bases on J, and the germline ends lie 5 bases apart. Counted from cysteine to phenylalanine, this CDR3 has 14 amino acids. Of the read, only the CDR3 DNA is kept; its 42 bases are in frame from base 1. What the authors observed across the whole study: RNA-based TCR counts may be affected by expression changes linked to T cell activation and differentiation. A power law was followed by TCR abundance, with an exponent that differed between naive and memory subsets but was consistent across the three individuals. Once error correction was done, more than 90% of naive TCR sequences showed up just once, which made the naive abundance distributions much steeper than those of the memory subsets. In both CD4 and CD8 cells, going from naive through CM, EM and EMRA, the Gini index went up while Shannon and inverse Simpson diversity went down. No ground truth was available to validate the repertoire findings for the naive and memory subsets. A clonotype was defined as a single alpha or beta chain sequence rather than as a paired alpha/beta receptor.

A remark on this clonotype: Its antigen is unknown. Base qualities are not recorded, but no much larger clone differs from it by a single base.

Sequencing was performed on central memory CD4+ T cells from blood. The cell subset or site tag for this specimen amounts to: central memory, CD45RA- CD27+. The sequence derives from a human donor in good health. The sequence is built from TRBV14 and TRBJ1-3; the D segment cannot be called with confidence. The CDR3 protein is CASSQDWAGNTIYF. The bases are TGTGCCAGCAGCCAAGACTGGGCTGGAAACACCATATATTTT.